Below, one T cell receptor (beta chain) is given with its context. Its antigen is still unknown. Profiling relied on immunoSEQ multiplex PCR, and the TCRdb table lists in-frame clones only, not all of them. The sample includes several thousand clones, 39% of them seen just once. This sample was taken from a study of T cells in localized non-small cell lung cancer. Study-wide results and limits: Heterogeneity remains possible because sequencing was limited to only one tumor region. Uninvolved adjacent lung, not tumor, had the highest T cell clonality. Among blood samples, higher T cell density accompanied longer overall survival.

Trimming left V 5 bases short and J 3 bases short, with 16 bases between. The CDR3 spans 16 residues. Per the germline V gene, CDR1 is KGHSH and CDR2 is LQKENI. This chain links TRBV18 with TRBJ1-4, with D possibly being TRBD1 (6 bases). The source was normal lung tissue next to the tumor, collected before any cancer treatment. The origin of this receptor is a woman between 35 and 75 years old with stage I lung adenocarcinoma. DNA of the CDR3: TGTGCCAGCTCAGGGGGCAACCCGGGGGCTAATGAAAAACTGTTTTTT. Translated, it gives CASSGGNPGANEKLFF.